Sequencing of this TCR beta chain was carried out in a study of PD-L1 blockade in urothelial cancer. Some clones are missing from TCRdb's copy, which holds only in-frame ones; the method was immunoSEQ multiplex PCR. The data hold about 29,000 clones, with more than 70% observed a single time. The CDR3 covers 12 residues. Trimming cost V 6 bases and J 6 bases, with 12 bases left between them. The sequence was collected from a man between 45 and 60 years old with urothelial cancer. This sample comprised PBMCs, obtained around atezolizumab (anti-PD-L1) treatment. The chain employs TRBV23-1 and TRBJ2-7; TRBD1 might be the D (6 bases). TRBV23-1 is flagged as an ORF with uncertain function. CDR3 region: CASSSGQSEQYF. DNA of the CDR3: TGCGCCAGCAGCTCCGGACAGAGCGAGCAGTACTTC.